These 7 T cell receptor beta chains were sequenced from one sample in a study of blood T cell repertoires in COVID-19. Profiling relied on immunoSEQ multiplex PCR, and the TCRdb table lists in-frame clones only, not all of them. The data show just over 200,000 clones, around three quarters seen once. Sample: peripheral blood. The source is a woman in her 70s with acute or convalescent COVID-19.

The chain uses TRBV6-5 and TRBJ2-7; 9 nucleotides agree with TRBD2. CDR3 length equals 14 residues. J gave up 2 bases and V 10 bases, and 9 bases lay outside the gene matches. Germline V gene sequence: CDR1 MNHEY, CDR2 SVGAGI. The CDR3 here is CATRSGRRTYEQYF. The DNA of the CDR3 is TGTGCCACCCGCAGCGGGAGGAGGACCTACGAGCAGTACTTC.

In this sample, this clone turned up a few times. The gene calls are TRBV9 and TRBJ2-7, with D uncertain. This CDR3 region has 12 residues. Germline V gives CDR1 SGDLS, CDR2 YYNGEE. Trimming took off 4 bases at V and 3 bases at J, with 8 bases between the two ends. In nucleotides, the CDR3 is TGTGCCAGCAGCCCCGACTTCTACGAGCAGTACTTC. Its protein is CASSPDFYEQYF. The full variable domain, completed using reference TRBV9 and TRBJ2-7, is DSGVTQTPKHLITATGQRVTLRCSPRSGDLSVYWYQQSLDQGLQFLIQYYNGEERAKGNILERFSAQQFPDLHSELNLSSLELGDSALYFCASSPDFYEQYFGPGTRLTVT.

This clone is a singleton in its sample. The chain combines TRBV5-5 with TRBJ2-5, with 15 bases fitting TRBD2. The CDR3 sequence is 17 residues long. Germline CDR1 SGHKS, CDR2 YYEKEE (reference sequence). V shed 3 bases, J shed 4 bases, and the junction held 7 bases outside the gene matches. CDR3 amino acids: CASSSGLAGGHRETQYF. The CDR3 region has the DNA TGTGCCAGCAGCTCCGGACTAGCGGGAGGGCATCGAGAGACCCAGTACTTC.

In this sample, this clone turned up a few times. Written as DNA, the CDR3 is TGTGCCTGGAGGCCAAGGGGCCGCGGTAATGAAAAACTGTTTTTT. Translating gives CAWRPRGRGNEKLFF. The chain links TRBV30 to TRBJ1-4; the D gene is possibly TRBD1 (5 bases). Germline V gives CDR1 GTSNPN, CDR2 SVGIG (reference sequence). V lost 3 bases and J 4 bases, leaving 15 bases between the germline ends. CDR3 length: 15 amino acids.

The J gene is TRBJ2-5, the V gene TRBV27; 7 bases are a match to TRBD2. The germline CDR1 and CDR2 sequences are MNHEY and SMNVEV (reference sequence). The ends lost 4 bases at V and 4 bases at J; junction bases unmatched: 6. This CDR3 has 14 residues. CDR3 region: CASSSSPSGETQYF. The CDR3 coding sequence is TGTGCCAGCAGTTCATCCCCTAGCGGAGAGACCCAGTACTTC.

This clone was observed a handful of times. CDR3 protein: CASSQPPNRGYTF. Written as DNA, the CDR3 is TGCGCCAGCAGCCAACCGCCGAACAGGGGCTACACCTTC. The rearrangement uses TRBV5-1 and TRBJ1-2, with TRBD1 as a possible D gene (5 bases). The CDR3 runs 13 residues. Trimming left V 4 bases short and J 8 bases short, with 15 bases between. Germline loops: CDR1 SGHRS, CDR2 YFSETQ.

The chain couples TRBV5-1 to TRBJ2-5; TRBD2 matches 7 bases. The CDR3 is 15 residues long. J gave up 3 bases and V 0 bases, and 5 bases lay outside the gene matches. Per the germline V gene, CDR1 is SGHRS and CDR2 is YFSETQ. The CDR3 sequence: CASSLVLSGEETQYF. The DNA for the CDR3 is TGCGCCAGCAGCTTGGTCCTGAGCGGGGAAGAGACCCAGTACTTC.